These T cell receptor beta chains were read from a single sample in a study of T cells in Graves' hyperthyroidism and ophthalmopathy. TCRdb re-called the multiplex PCR reads with MiXCR, one entry per CDR3 protein. Of more than 500,000 distinct CDR3 sequences listed, roughly 16% are singletons. The specimen was blood. The receptors shown here come from a woman aged 30 to 39 with Graves' ophthalmopathy. CDR3s include the opening cysteine and the closing phenylalanine or tryptophan. Each record gives: CDR3 protein, CDR3 DNA, J gene, V gene, clone size, D gene. The D gene is left open where the match is weak. Where a row states a size, it is once, few, many or the class of an expanded clone; other rows omit it.

CDR3 protein: CASSLQTRGYYNEQFF; CDR3 DNA: TGCGCCAGCAGCCTTCAGACCCGGGGCTACTACAATGAGCAGTTCTTC; J gene: TRBJ2-1; V gene: TRBV4-3; clone size: few; D gene: NA
CDR3 protein: CASSYSRAETQYF; CDR3 DNA: TGTGCCAGCAGTTACTCCAGGGCAGAGACCCAGTACTTC; J gene: TRBJ2-5; V gene: TRBV6-5; clone size: NA; D gene: NA
CDR3 protein: CSALSGGGGETQYF; CDR3 DNA: TGCAGTGCTTTGAGCGGGGGTGGAGGGGAGACCCAGTACTTC; J gene: TRBJ2-5; V gene: TRBV20-1; clone size: many; D gene: TRBD2
CDR3 protein: CASRPEINTDTQYF; CDR3 DNA: TGCGCCAGCAGGCCAGAGATAAACACAGATACGCAGTATTTT; J gene: TRBJ2-3; V gene: TRBV5-1; clone size: many; D gene: NA
CDR3 protein: CASSLSDPSGGSSYEQYF; CDR3 DNA: TGTGCCAGCAGTTTATCGGACCCAAGCGGGGGAAGCTCCTACGAGCAGTACTTC; J gene: TRBJ2-7; V gene: TRBV27; clone size: few; D gene: TRBD2
CDR3 protein: CASSMGLGGRDEQFF; CDR3 DNA: TGTGCCAGTAGTATGGGACTAGGGGGCAGGGATGAGCAGTTCTTC; J gene: TRBJ2-1; V gene: TRBV19; clone size: few; D gene: NA
CDR3 protein: CASSYDLNTEAFF; CDR3 DNA: TGTGCCAGCAGTTACGACTTGAACACTGAAGCTTTCTTT; J gene: TRBJ1-1; V gene: TRBV6-2/TRBV6-3; clone size: many; D gene: NA
CDR3 protein: CASSTGQGKAFF; CDR3 DNA: TGTGCCAGCAGCACAGGACAGGGAAAGGCTTTCTTT; J gene: TRBJ1-1; V gene: TRBV6-2/TRBV6-3; clone size: NA; D gene: TRBD1
CDR3 protein: CASSQEARQGGIYGYTF; CDR3 DNA: TGCGCCAGCAGCCAGGAGGCCCGACAAGGGGGAATCTATGGCTACACCTTC; J gene: TRBJ1-2; V gene: TRBV4-3; clone size: few; D gene: NA
CDR3 protein: CASSLVLAGGITDTQYF; CDR3 DNA: TGTGCCAGCAGCTTAGTTCTAGCGGGAGGGATCACAGATACGCAGTATTTT; J gene: TRBJ2-3; V gene: TRBV7-3; clone size: many; D gene: TRBD2
CDR3 protein: CASSLEAVPPSYEQYF; CDR3 DNA: TGTGCCAGCAGCTTAGAGGCGGTTCCCCCCTCCTACGAGCAGTACTTC; J gene: TRBJ2-7; V gene: TRBV11-2; clone size: many; D gene: NA
CDR3 protein: CASSWDGYGYTF; CDR3 DNA: TGTGCCAGCAGCTGGGACGGCTATGGCTACACCTTC; J gene: TRBJ1-2; V gene: TRBV28; clone size: many; D gene: NA
CDR3 protein: CASAGQLTGNTIYF; CDR3 DNA: TGTGCCAGCGCGGGACAGTTAACTGGAAACACCATATATTTT; J gene: TRBJ1-3; V gene: TRBV12-3/TRBV12-4; clone size: NA; D gene: TRBD1
CDR3 protein: CASSLDGTGGAETQYF; CDR3 DNA: TGTGCCAGCAGCTTGGACGGGACAGGGGGCGCGGAGACCCAGTACTTC; J gene: TRBJ2-5; V gene: TRBV5-8; clone size: many; D gene: TRBD1
CDR3 protein: CASSLAGGRGSNEKLFF; CDR3 DNA: TGTGCCAGCAGCTTGGCAGGGGGAAGGGGCAGTAATGAAAAACTGTTTTTT; J gene: TRBJ1-4; V gene: TRBV28; clone size: NA; D gene: TRBD1
CDR3 protein: CASSYPHSGENTGELFF; CDR3 DNA: TGTGCCAGCAGCTATCCGCATAGCGGAGAGAACACCGGGGAGCTGTTTTTT; J gene: TRBJ2-2; V gene: TRBV28; clone size: many; D gene: NA
CDR3 protein: CATSVSSGSTDTQYF; CDR3 DNA: TGTGCCACCAGTGTATCCAGCGGGAGCACAGATACGCAGTATTTT; J gene: TRBJ2-3; V gene: TRBV24-1; clone size: many; D gene: NA
CDR3 protein: CASRRTEKTDTQYF; CDR3 DNA: TGTGCCAGCAGGAGGACAGAAAAAACAGATACGCAGTATTTT; J gene: TRBJ2-3; V gene: TRBV25-1; clone size: NA; D gene: NA
CDR3 protein: CASSLVGSQTEAFF; CDR3 DNA: TGCGCCAGCAGCTTGGTGGGCAGCCAGACTGAAGCTTTCTTT; J gene: TRBJ1-1; V gene: TRBV5-1; clone size: many; D gene: NA
CDR3 protein: CASSSLSPGTSGRATSEQYF; CDR3 DNA: TGTGCCAGCAGCTCACTTTCCCCCGGGACTAGCGGGAGGGCCACTAGCGAGCAGTACTTC; J gene: TRBJ2-7; V gene: TRBV7-2; clone size: many; D gene: TRBD2
CDR3 protein: CASSPSRGSNQPQHF; CDR3 DNA: TGTGCCAGCAGCCCCTCGCGGGGTAGCAATCAGCCCCAGCATTTT; J gene: TRBJ1-5; V gene: TRBV3-1; clone size: many; D gene: NA
CDR3 protein: CASSRDRDETQYF; CDR3 DNA: TGTGCCAGCAGCCGTGACAGGGATGAGACCCAGTACTTC; J gene: TRBJ2-5; V gene: TRBV28; clone size: many; D gene: TRBD1
CDR3 protein: CAWSPPRQGFYEQYF; CDR3 DNA: TGTGCCTGGAGTCCACCGAGACAGGGATTCTACGAGCAGTACTTC; J gene: TRBJ2-7; V gene: TRBV30; clone size: NA; D gene: TRBD1
CDR3 protein: CSASRVGAQYF; CDR3 DNA: TGCAGTGCTAGCCGGGTCGGGGCCCAGTACTTC; J gene: TRBJ2-5; V gene: TRBV20-1; clone size: many; D gene: NA
CDR3 protein: CASSLRRLNEKLFF; CDR3 DNA: TGCGCCAGCAGCCTCAGGCGACTGAATGAAAAACTGTTTTTT; J gene: TRBJ1-4; V gene: TRBV4-1; clone size: NA; D gene: NA
CDR3 protein: CASYSIYGYTF; CDR3 DNA: TGTGCCAGCTACAGCATCTATGGCTACACCTTC; J gene: TRBJ1-2; V gene: TRBV3-1; clone size: many; D gene: NA
CDR3 protein: CASSVLAGSSYEQYF; CDR3 DNA: TGTGCCAGCAGCGTACTAGCGGGCAGCTCCTACGAGCAGTACTTC; J gene: TRBJ2-7; V gene: TRBV9; clone size: many; D gene: TRBD2
CDR3 protein: CASSQEDGKANTGELFF; CDR3 DNA: TGTGCCAGCAGCCAAGAAGACGGGAAAGCGAACACCGGGGAGCTGTTTTTT; J gene: TRBJ2-2; V gene: TRBV14; clone size: NA; D gene: NA
CDR3 protein: CASRGQGISPLHF; CDR3 DNA: TGTGCCAGCAGAGGACAGGGAATTTCACCCCTCCACTTT; J gene: TRBJ1-6; V gene: TRBV6-2/TRBV6-3; clone size: many; D gene: TRBD1
CDR3 protein: CAAGSNYGYTF; CDR3 DNA: TGTGCGGCGGGGTCTAACTATGGCTACACCTTC; J gene: TRBJ1-2; V gene: TRBV6-1; clone size: many; D gene: NA
CDR3 protein: CASRLTGGVEAFF; CDR3 DNA: TGTGCCAGCAGGTTAACAGGGGGGGTTGAAGCTTTCTTT; J gene: TRBJ1-1; V gene: TRBV7-2; clone size: NA; D gene: TRBD1
CDR3 protein: CASSQEGRDEQFF; CDR3 DNA: TGTGCCAGCAGCCAAGAAGGTAGGGATGAGCAGTTCTTC; J gene: TRBJ2-1; V gene: TRBV14; clone size: NA; D gene: NA
CDR3 protein: CSARVLNLRGSYNSPLHF; CDR3 DNA: TGCAGTGCTAGAGTCCTGAATCTCAGGGGCTCCTATAATTCACCCCTCCACTTT; J gene: TRBJ1-6; V gene: TRBV20-1; clone size: NA; D gene: NA
CDR3 protein: CSAPDVGPTDTQYF; CDR3 DNA: TGCAGCGCTCCGGATGTCGGACCCACAGATACGCAGTATTTT; J gene: TRBJ2-3; V gene: TRBV29-1; clone size: NA; D gene: NA
CDR3 protein: CASSRQGATNEKLFF; CDR3 DNA: TGTGCCAGCAGTCGACAGGGGGCAACTAATGAAAAACTGTTTTTT; J gene: TRBJ1-4; V gene: TRBV28; clone size: many; D gene: TRBD1
CDR3 protein: CASSTTRDREQFF; CDR3 DNA: TGTGCCAGCTCTACTACGCGGGACAGAGAGCAGTTCTTC; J gene: TRBJ2-1; V gene: TRBV18; clone size: many; D gene: NA
CDR3 protein: CASSPGTSGRAVYEQYF; CDR3 DNA: TGTGCCAGCAGTCCCGGGACTAGCGGGAGGGCCGTCTACGAGCAGTACTTC; J gene: TRBJ2-7; V gene: TRBV5-4; clone size: NA; D gene: TRBD2
CDR3 protein: CASSLYLVVSTDTQYF; CDR3 DNA: TGTGCCAGCAGTTTATATCTGGTAGTTTCCACAGATACGCAGTATTTT; J gene: TRBJ2-3; V gene: TRBV27; clone size: NA; D gene: NA
CDR3 protein: CASSLLSGEQYF; CDR3 DNA: TGTGCCAGCAGCTTGTTGTCGGGCGAGCAGTACTTC; J gene: TRBJ2-7; V gene: TRBV5-6; clone size: many; D gene: NA
CDR3 protein: CAWSASAETQYF; CDR3 DNA: TGTGCCTGGAGTGCTAGTGCGGAGACCCAGTACTTC; J gene: TRBJ2-5; V gene: TRBV30; clone size: few; D gene: NA
CDR3 protein: CASSFSPVDEDSGNTIYF; CDR3 DNA: TGTGCCAGCAGTTTCTCCCCCGTGGACGAGGACTCTGGAAACACCATATATTTT; J gene: TRBJ1-3; V gene: TRBV28; clone size: many; D gene: NA
CDR3 protein: CASSRISNTGELFF; CDR3 DNA: TGCGCCAGCAGCCGCATATCGAACACCGGGGAGCTGTTTTTT; J gene: TRBJ2-2; V gene: TRBV5-1; clone size: many; D gene: NA
CDR3 protein: CSAPNPLAGGADTQYF; CDR3 DNA: TGCAGTGCCCCAAACCCACTAGCGGGAGGGGCAGATACGCAGTATTTT; J gene: TRBJ2-3; V gene: TRBV20-1; clone size: many; D gene: TRBD2
CDR3 protein: CSAWDRYNEKLFF; CDR3 DNA: TGCAGTGCTTGGGACAGGTATAATGAAAAACTGTTTTTT; J gene: TRBJ1-4; V gene: TRBV20-1; clone size: many; D gene: TRBD1
CDR3 protein: CASSLVVTNEQFF; CDR3 DNA: TGTGCCAGCAGCTTAGTGGTTACTAATGAGCAGTTCTTC; J gene: TRBJ2-1; V gene: TRBV7-9; clone size: NA; D gene: NA
CDR3 protein: CASKTGTVIEAFF; CDR3 DNA: TGTGCCAGCAAGACCGGGACAGTGATTGAAGCTTTCTTT; J gene: TRBJ1-1; V gene: TRBV6-5; clone size: few; D gene: TRBD1
CDR3 protein: CASSLGIQGGYEQYF; CDR3 DNA: TGTGCCAGCAGCTTAGGGATACAGGGAGGCTACGAGCAGTACTTC; J gene: TRBJ2-7; V gene: TRBV27; clone size: few; D gene: NA
CDR3 protein: CASSDRTGGALGEKLFF; CDR3 DNA: TGTGCCAGCAGCGACCGGACAGGGGGCGCACTGGGTGAAAAACTGTTTTTT; J gene: TRBJ1-4; V gene: TRBV6-1; clone size: once; D gene: TRBD1
CDR3 protein: CSARDEETQYF; CDR3 DNA: TGCAGTGCTAGAGATGAGGAGACCCAGTACTTC; J gene: TRBJ2-5; V gene: TRBV20-1; clone size: many; D gene: NA
CDR3 protein: CASSQEEGIGDYEQYF; CDR3 DNA: TGTGCCAGCAGCCAAGAAGAAGGGATCGGAGACTACGAGCAGTACTTC; J gene: TRBJ2-7; V gene: TRBV14; clone size: NA; D gene: NA
CDR3 protein: CASGRVGTGNTEAFF; CDR3 DNA: TGCGCCAGCGGCCGCGTTGGGACAGGGAACACTGAAGCTTTCTTT; J gene: TRBJ1-1; V gene: TRBV4-1; clone size: NA; D gene: TRBD1
CDR3 protein: CATSDPSSRLEGNNEQFF; CDR3 DNA: TGTGCCACCAGTGACCCCTCCAGTCGTCTGGAAGGAAACAATGAGCAGTTCTTC; J gene: TRBJ2-1; V gene: TRBV24-1; clone size: few; D gene: NA
CDR3 protein: CSATKAEAPQETQYF; CDR3 DNA: TGCAGTGCTACCAAAGCGGAGGCCCCCCAAGAGACCCAGTACTTC; J gene: TRBJ2-5; V gene: TRBV20-1; clone size: NA; D gene: NA
CDR3 protein: CASSIDAGVLGYNEQFF; CDR3 DNA: TGTGCCAGTAGTATAGATGCGGGAGTCTTGGGGTACAATGAGCAGTTCTTC; J gene: TRBJ2-1; V gene: TRBV19; clone size: few; D gene: TRBD2
CDR3 protein: CASRDSHSEQYF; CDR3 DNA: TGTGCCAGCCGGGACTCACACAGTGAGCAGTACTTC; J gene: TRBJ2-7; V gene: TRBV6-2/TRBV6-3; clone size: NA; D gene: NA